This entry is about one T cell receptor (beta chain). Antigen unknown. The donors were members of the validation cohort comprising over 90 subjects, separate from the roughly 600-subject first cohort. These data come from a study of cytomegalovirus exposure and HLA in healthy donors. Study-level points and caveats: Both high specificity and high sensitivity reportedly marked the classifier's diagnosis of cytomegalovirus status. Testing in vitro showed a few CMV-associated chains specific for CMV antigens.

Produced via immunoSEQ multiplex PCR; TCRdb's table is partial and in-frame only. The sample lists about 240,000 clones, approximately 86% occurring once. The TCR was taken from a woman aged 25 to 45 in good health and CMV-seropositive. Sequenced material: PBMCs.

CDR3 DNA: TGTGCCAGCAGTTTCCAGGGAAAGAACTACGAGCAGTACTTC. Residues: CASSFQGKNYEQYF. This rearrangement joins TRBV27 to TRBJ2-7, with D perhaps matching TRBD1 (5 bases). Germline CDR1 is MNHEY and CDR2 is SMNVEV (reference sequence). The V end was cut by 3 bases, the J end by 3 bases, with 12 bases between. CDR3 size: 14 residues.